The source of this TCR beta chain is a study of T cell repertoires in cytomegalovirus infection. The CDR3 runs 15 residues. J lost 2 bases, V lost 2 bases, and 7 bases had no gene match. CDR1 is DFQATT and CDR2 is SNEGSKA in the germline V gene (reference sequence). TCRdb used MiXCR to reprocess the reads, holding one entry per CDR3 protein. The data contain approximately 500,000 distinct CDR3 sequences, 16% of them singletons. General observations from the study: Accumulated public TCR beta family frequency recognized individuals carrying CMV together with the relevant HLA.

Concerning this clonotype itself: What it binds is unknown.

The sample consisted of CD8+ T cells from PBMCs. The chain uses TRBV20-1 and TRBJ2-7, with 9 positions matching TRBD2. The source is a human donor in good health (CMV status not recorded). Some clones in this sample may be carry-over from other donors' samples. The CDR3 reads CSARSNSGRAYEQYF. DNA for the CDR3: TGCAGTGCTAGATCTAATAGCGGGAGAGCCTACGAGCAGTACTTC.